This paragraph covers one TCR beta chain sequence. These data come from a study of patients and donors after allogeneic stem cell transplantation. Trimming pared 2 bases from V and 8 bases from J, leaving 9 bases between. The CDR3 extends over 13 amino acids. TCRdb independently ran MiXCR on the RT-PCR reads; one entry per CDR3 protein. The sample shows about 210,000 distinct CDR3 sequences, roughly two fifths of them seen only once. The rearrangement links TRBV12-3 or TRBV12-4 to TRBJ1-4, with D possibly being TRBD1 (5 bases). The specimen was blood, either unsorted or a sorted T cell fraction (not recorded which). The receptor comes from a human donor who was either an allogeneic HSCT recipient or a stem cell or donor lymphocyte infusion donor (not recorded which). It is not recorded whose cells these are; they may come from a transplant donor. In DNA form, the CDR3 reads TGTGCCAGCAGTTTACAGGGATGGGAAAAACTGTTTTTT. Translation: CASSLQGWEKLFF.